One and the same sample provided the 16 T cell receptor beta chains below, sequenced in a study of blood T cell repertoires in COVID-19 (TCRdb year 2020). Libraries were made using the immunoSEQ multiplex PCR assay. The immuneACCESS repertoire file appears here via TCRdb, limited to in-frame rearrangements. These files lack a portion of the clones; in checked studies, under half of the deficit traces to unresolved V genes, and the cause of the others is not known. For this sample there are 310,000 or so clones; 80% to 90% appear just once. Roughly 6.5% of the sample belongs to the ten largest clones. Sequences were obtained from peripheral blood. The source of these receptors is a man younger than 35 who had recovered from COVID-19.

The J gene is TRBJ1-1, the V gene TRBV4-1; D not certain. CDR1 and CDR2 from the germline V gene are MGHRA and YSYEKL. The CDR3 consists of 14 residues. V dropped 1 base and J dropped 1 base, with 7 bases sitting between them. CDR3 region: CASSQGLANTEAFF. The CDR3, as DNA: TGCGCCAGCAGCCAAGGGTTGGCGAACACTGAAGCTTTCTTT.

The chain carries TRBV3-1 (or the pseudogene TRBV3-2) and TRBJ2-5; 13 bases are shared with TRBD2. The CDR3 length is 18 residues. CDR1 is LGHDT and CDR2 is YNNKEL in the germline V gene (reference sequence). J was trimmed by 0 bases and V by 3 bases; bases with no gene match: 7. The CDR3 is CASSQGLAGTLDQETQYF. CDR3 DNA sequence: TGTGCCAGCAGCCAGGGACTAGCGGGGACACTCGACCAAGAGACCCAGTACTTC.

This clone appeared a few times. This chain joins TRBV20-1 and TRBJ1-1, with unresolved D. With 3 bases removed from V and 6 bases from J, the gap between germline ends came to 20 bases. Germline CDR1 and CDR2: DFQATT and SNEGSKA (reference sequence). The CDR3 has 15 residues. The CDR3: CSASYLRLTLSEAFF. CDR3 sequence (DNA): TGCAGTGCTAGTTACCTTAGACTGACTCTGTCTGAAGCTTTCTTT.

The chain is built from TRBV2 and TRBJ1-2; 7 bases are shared with TRBD1. CDR3 size: 15 residues. V trimming: 7 bases; J trimming: 4 bases; junction bases outside the gene matches: 12. CDR1 and CDR2 from the germline V gene are SNHLY and FYNNEI. CDR3 loop: CASNPRGQGSYGYTF. DNA of the CDR3: TGTGCCAGCAATCCAAGGGGGCAGGGAAGCTATGGCTACACCTTC. The full variable domain, its missing parts supplied by reference TRBV2 and TRBJ1-2, is EPEVTQTPSHQVTQMGQEVILRCVPISNHLYFYWYRQILGQKVEFLVSFYNNEISEKSEIFDDQFSVERPDGSNFTLKIRSTKLEDSAMYFCASNPRGQGSYGYTFGSGTRLTVV.

Concerning this clone itself: The germline gene is not matched at one end of the junction; a read error may be the cause. The V call is TRBV12-3 or TRBV12-4, the J call TRBJ1-1; tentative D call: TRBD1 (6 bases). The CDR3 sequence is 12 residues long. The CDR3 nucleotides read TGTGCCAGCAGTTTGATGGGGACACTCAGCCGGTTT. Its protein product is CASSLMGTLSRF.

For this clone: Other DNA sequences in this sample translate to the same CDR3. This chain's CDR3 is CASSFGQGRGYTF. The DNA of the CDR3 is TGTGCCAGCAGTTTTGGACAGGGCCGAGGCTACACCTTC. The rearrangement joins TRBV12-3 or TRBV12-4 to TRBJ1-2; 8 bases fit TRBD1. V shed 3 bases, J shed 8 bases, and the junction held 5 bases outside the gene matches. The CDR3 runs 13 residues.

The chain joins TRBV25-1 to TRBJ1-4; a weak D match, TRBD1 (6 bases). The V and J ends lost 7 bases and 7 bases respectively, with 10 bases between them. The CDR3 contains 12 residues. Germline CDR1 reads MGHDK; CDR2 reads SYGVNS. CDR3 loop: CASNGTFEKLFF. The CDR3 nucleotides read TGTGCCAGCAACGGGACATTTGAAAAACTGTTTTTT. The full variable domain, rest sourced from reference TRBV25-1 and TRBJ1-4, is EADIYQTPRYLVIGTGKKITLECSQTMGHDKMYWYQQDPGMELHLIHYSYGVNSTEKGDLSSESTVSRIRTEHFPLTLESARPSHTSQYLCASNGTFEKLFFGSGTQLSVL.

The chain joins TRBV6-6 to TRBJ1-3; 7 bases fit TRBD1. Germline CDR1 reads MNHNY; CDR2 reads SVGAGI (reference sequence). The CDR3 spans 14 residues. Germline trimming cut 6 bases from V and 7 bases from J; bases unmatched to any gene: 9. The CDR3 region is CASSLQGIGNTIYF. The DNA of the CDR3 is TGTGCCAGCAGCCTACAGGGGATCGGTAACACCATATATTTT.

The chain carries TRBV5-1 and TRBJ1-5, with a weak D call TRBD1 (5 bases). With 4 bases removed from V and 5 bases from J, the gap between germline ends came to 16 bases. The CDR3 loop spans 15 amino acids. CDR1 SGHRS and CDR2 YFSETQ come from the germline V gene. The CDR3 loop is CASSPDGTPHQPQHF. CDR3 in DNA: TGCGCCAGCAGCCCGGACGGGACTCCCCATCAGCCCCAGCATTTT.

V is TRBV10-3 and J is TRBJ2-1; 8 bases are a match to TRBD1. CDR1 ENHRY and CDR2 SYGVKD come from the germline V gene. The CDR3 totals 12 residues. V trimming: 4 bases; J trimming: 9 bases; junction bases outside the gene matches: 2. This chain's CDR3 is CAISGTGFEQFF. CDR3 in DNA: TGTGCCATCAGTGGGACAGGGTTTGAGCAGTTCTTC.

The chain is built from TRBV7-9 and TRBJ1-1, with D perhaps TRBD1 (6 bases). CDR3 length: 15 residues. The V end was cut by 8 bases, the J end by 0 bases, with 16 bases between. The germline V gene has CDR1 SEHNR and CDR2 FQNEAQ (reference sequence). CDR3 loop: CASVKNGGLNTEAFF. CDR3 coding DNA: TGTGCCAGCGTAAAGAATGGGGGCCTGAACACTGAAGCTTTCTTT.

This chain connects TRBV10-2 to TRBJ1-2; weak D call: TRBD1 (5 bases). The V gene's germline CDR1 is WSHSY and CDR2 SAAADI. This CDR3 has 12 amino acids. Trimming left V 2 bases short and J 4 bases short, with 5 bases between. The CDR3 nucleotides are TGCGCCAGCAGTGAGGACAGCTATGGCTACACCTTC. It translates to CASSEDSYGYTF.

Only one count was recorded for this clone. The chain uses TRBV7-9 and TRBJ1-4; 8 bases match TRBD1. Trimming cost V 4 bases and J 8 bases; bases outside gene matches: 6. Germline V gene data show CDR1 as SEHNR and CDR2 as FQNEAQ (reference sequence). The CDR3 runs to 14 residues. CDR3 loop: CASSSTGVEEKLFF. In DNA form, the CDR3 reads TGTGCCAGCAGCTCGACAGGGGTCGAGGAAAAACTGTTTTTT.

The chain combines TRBV6-4 with TRBJ2-2; possible D gene TRBD1, 6 bases. V dropped 0 bases and J dropped 5 bases, with 10 bases sitting between them. Germline V gene sequence: CDR1 MRHNA, CDR2 SNTAGT. This CDR3 spans 15 amino acids. This CDR3 reads CASSDSGQYTGELFF. CDR3 sequence (DNA): TGTGCCAGCAGTGACTCTGGACAGTATACCGGGGAGCTGTTTTTT.

The chain employs TRBV9 and TRBJ2-1; 8 nucleotides align to TRBD2. Germline V gene sequence: CDR1 SGDLS, CDR2 YYNGEE. V lost 2 bases to trimming and J lost 0 bases; unmatched junction nucleotides: 4. This CDR3 contains 16 residues. In DNA, the CDR3 is TGTGCCAGCAGCGTTACCGGGACTAGCTCCTACAATGAGCAGTTCTTC. This codes for CASSVTGTSSYNEQFF.

J is TRBJ1-1 and V is TRBV11-2; D unresolved. Germline V gene sequence: CDR1 SGHAT, CDR2 FQNNGV. CDR3 size: 11 residues. Trimming took off 6 bases at V and 4 bases at J, with 6 bases between the two ends. This CDR3 reads CASSPFTEAFF. CDR3 in DNA: TGTGCCAGCAGTCCCTTCACTGAAGCTTTCTTT. Together with reference TRBV11-2 and TRBJ1-1, the CDR3 gives the full variable domain: EAGVAQSPRYKIIEKRQSVAFWCNPISGHATLYWYQQILGQGPKLLIQFQNNGVVDDSQLPKDRFSAERLKGVDSTLKIQPAKLEDSAVYLCASSPFTEAFFGQGTRLTVV.